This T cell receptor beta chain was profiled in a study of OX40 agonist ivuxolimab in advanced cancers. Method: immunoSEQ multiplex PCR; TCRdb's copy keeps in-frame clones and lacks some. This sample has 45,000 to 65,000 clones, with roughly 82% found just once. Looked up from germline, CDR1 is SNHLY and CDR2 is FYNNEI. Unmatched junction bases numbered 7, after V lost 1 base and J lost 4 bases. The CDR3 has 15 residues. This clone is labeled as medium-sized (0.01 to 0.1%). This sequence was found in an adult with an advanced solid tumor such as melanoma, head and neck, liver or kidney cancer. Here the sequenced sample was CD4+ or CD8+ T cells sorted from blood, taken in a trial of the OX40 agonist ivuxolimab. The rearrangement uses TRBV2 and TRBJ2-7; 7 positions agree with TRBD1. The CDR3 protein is CASSEEMTGRYEQYF. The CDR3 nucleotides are TGTGCCAGCAGTGAAGAAATGACAGGGAGATACGAGCAGTACTTC. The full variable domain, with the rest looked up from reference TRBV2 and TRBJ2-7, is EPEVTQTPSHQVTQMGQEVILRCVPISNHLYFYWYRQILGQKVEFLVSFYNNEISEKSEIFDDQFSVERPDGSNFTLKIRSTKLEDSAMYFCASSEEMTGRYEQYFGPGTRLTVT.